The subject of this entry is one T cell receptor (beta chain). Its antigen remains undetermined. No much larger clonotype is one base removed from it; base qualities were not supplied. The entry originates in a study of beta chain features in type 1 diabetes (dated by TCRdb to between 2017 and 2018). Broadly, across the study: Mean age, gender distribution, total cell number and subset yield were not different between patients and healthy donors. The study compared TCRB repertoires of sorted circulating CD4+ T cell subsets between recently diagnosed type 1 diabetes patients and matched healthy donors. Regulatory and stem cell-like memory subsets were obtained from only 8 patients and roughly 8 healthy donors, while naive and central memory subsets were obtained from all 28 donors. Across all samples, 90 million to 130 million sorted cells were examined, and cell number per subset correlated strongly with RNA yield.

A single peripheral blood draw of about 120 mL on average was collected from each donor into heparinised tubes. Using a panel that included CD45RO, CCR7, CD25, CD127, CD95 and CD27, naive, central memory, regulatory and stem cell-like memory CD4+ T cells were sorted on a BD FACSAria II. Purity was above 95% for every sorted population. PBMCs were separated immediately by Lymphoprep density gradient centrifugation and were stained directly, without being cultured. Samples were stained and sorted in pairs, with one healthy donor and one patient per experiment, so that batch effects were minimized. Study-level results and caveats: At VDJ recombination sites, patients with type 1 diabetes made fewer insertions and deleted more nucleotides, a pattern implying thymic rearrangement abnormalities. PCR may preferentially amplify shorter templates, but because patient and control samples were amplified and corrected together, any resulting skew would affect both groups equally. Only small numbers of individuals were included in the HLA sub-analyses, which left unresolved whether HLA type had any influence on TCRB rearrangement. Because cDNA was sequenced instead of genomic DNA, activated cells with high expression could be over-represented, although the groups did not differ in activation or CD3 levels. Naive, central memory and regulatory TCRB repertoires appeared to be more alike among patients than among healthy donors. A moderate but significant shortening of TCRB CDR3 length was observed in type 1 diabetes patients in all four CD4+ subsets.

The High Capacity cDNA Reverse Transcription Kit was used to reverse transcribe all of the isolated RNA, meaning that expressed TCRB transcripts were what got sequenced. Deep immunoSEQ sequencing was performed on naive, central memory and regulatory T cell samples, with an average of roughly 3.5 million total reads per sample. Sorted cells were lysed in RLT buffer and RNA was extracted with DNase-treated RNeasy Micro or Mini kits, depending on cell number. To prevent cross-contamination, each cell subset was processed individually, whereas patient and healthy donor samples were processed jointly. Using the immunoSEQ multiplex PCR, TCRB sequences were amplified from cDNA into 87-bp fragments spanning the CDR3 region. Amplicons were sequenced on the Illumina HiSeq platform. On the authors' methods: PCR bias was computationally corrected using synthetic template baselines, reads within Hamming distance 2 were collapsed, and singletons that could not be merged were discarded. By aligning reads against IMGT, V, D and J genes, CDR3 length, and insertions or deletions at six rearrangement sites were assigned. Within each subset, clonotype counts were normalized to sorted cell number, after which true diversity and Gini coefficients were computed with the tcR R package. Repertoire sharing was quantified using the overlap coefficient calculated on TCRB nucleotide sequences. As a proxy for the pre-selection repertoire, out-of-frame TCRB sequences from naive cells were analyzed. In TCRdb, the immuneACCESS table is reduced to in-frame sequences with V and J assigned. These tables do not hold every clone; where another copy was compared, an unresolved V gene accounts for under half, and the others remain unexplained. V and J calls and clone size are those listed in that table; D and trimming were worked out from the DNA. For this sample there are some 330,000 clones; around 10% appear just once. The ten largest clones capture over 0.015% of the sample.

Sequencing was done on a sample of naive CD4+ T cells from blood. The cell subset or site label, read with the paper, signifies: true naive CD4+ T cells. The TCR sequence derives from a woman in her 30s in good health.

The bases read TGTGCCAGCAGTGCGACTAGTACTGAGCAGTTCTTC. It translates to CASSATSTEQFF. The chain employs TRBV6-5 and TRBJ2-1; TRBD2 is possibly the D segment (6 matching bases). The CDR3 measures 12 amino acids from cysteine to phenylalanine. Of all the DNA, just the CDR3 is kept, 36 bases in frame from base 1. The germline V gene encodes CDR1 MNHEY and CDR2 SVGAGI. The V and J ends are trimmed by 5 bases and 9 bases, leaving 11 bases between them.